These 24 T cell receptor beta chains were all obtained from the same sample, sequenced in a study of blood T cell repertoires in COVID-19. The protocol was immunoSEQ multiplex PCR, while the TCRdb copy is restricted to in-frame clones and leaves out a portion. The sample contains fewer than 250,000 clones, about 85% of which appear only once. Sequencing input: peripheral blood. These receptors all stem from a human donor in a cohort sampled during active COVID-19.

The chain carries TRBV7-9 and TRBJ1-1; D is ambiguous. Germline V gene sequence: CDR1 SEHNR, CDR2 FQNEAQ (reference sequence). This CDR3 region has 15 residues. V lost 1 base and J 2 bases, leaving 11 bases between the germline ends. The CDR3 sequence is CASSLDSRINTEAFF. The CDR3 DNA reads TGTGCCAGCAGCTTAGATTCCAGGATTAACACTGAAGCTTTCTTT.

A few counts support this clone. The chain has TRBV27 and TRBJ2-2; 7 positions match TRBD2. V shed 0 bases and J 1 base; nucleotides not matched to a gene: 5. Per germline, CDR1 MNHEY and CDR2 SMNVEV (reference sequence). The CDR3 sequence is 17 residues long. CDR3 nucleotide sequence: TGTGCCAGCAGTTTATCACCCAGCGGGATGAACACCGGGGAGCTGTTTTTT. Protein sequence: CASSLSPSGMNTGELFF.

V gene TRBV4-1 combines with J gene TRBJ2-6, with TRBD2 identical over 7 bases. This CDR3 is built from 17 residues. Germline-derived CDR1 and CDR2 are MGHRA and YSYEKL. V was clipped by 5 bases and J by 1 base; unmatched bases: 8. The CDR3 DNA sequence: TGCGCCAGCAGCGCAACGCGGGGGTTTTCTGGGGCCAACGTCCTGACTTTC. Translating gives CASSATRGFSGANVLTF.

V is TRBV18 and J is TRBJ2-7; 10 bases line up with TRBD1. The germline V gene has CDR1 KGHSH and CDR2 LQKENI. This CDR3 comprises 15 residues. With 0 bases clipped from V and 7 bases from J, the junction kept 6 bases outside the gene matches. The CDR3 coding sequence is TGTGCCAGCTCACCACCGGGACAGGGGCCTATTGAGCAGTACTTC. This translates into CASSPPGQGPIEQYF.

The chain has TRBV29-1 and TRBJ2-1; D might be TRBD1 (6 bases). Germline CDR1 SQVTM, CDR2 ANQGSEA. V lost 3 bases and J 10 bases, leaving 13 bases between the germline ends. The CDR3 covers 12 residues. CDR3 in amino acids: CSVDLGAFEQFF. The CDR3 DNA sequence: TGCAGCGTTGATTTGGGGGCCTTCGAGCAGTTCTTC.

This clone has just a few counts. The same CDR3 also results from other DNA sequences found in this sample. V is TRBV6-1 and J is TRBJ2-7, with 9 bases fitting TRBD1. V lost 3 bases and J lost 2; bases outside the gene matches: 2. Germline CDR1 is MNHNS and CDR2 is SASEGT. The CDR3 has 14 amino acids. CDR3 residues: CASSDTGGPYEQYV. In DNA form, the CDR3 reads TGTGCCAGCAGTGACACAGGGGGCCCCTACGAGCAGTACGTC.

The rearrangement links TRBV19 to TRBJ2-5; no reliable D call. The V gene lost 10 bases and the J gene lost 5 bases, with 17 bases spanning the gap. The germline V gene has CDR1 LNHDA and CDR2 SQIVND (reference sequence). The CDR3 is 13 amino acids. CDR3 residues: CATRNFGLETQYF. CDR3 bases: TGTGCCACGCGAAATTTCGGGTTGGAGACCCAGTACTTC.

The chain employs TRBV3-1 (or the pseudogene TRBV3-2) and TRBJ2-5, with TRBD2 as a possible D gene (7 bases). With 3 bases removed from V and 4 bases from J, the gap between germline ends came to 21 bases. This CDR3 region has 17 residues. Germline CDR1 is LGHDT and CDR2 is YNNKEL (reference sequence). DNA of the CDR3: TGTGCCAGCAGCCATCCAGGTGGAGGGAGGGGGGGAGAGACCCAGTACTTC. Translating it yields CASSHPGGGRGGETQYF.

In its sample, this clone was seen once. The chain has TRBV4-2 and TRBJ2-2; 8 nucleotides line up with TRBD1. The junction had 7 bases not matched to a gene; V was cut back by 4 bases and J by 0 bases. Germline CDR1 reads LGHNA; CDR2 reads YNFKEQ. The CDR3 has 17 residues. The CDR3 region is CASSRPLGQANTGELFF. The CDR3 coding sequence is TGTGCCAGCAGCCGACCCCTGGGACAGGCGAACACCGGGGAGCTGTTTTTT.

The chain has TRBV5-1 and TRBJ2-2; 9 bases align to TRBD1. The V gene end was trimmed by 8 bases and the J gene end by 4 bases; junction bases not matched to a gene: 6. The CDR3 covers 14 residues. Germline assignment: CDR1 SGHRS and CDR2 YFSETQ. CDR3 sequence: CASSGTGLTGELFF. The CDR3 DNA reads as TGCGCCAGTTCCGGGACAGGGCTCACCGGGGAGCTGTTTTTT.

This chain links TRBV2 with TRBJ2-1; 8 bases agree with TRBD2. This CDR3 is 15 amino acids long. In germline, CDR1 is SNHLY, CDR2 FYNNEI. Trimming cost V 6 bases and J 0 bases; bases outside gene matches: 4. CDR3 bases: TGTGCCAGCAGGGGGAGCGGGAGCTCCTACAATGAGCAGTTCTTC. It yields the protein CASRGSGSSYNEQFF.

The CDR3 DNA reads TGTGCCAGCAGTGAACAGGGGGCAGGCAATGAGCAGTTCTTC. Its protein product is CASSEQGAGNEQFF. The chain joins TRBV2 to TRBJ2-1; 8 bases fit TRBD1. V was clipped by 2 bases and J by 6 bases; unmatched bases: 3. This CDR3 spans 14 amino acids. CDR1 is SNHLY and CDR2 is FYNNEI in the germline V gene.

The chain uses TRBV5-1 and TRBJ2-6; the match to TRBD1 covers 9 bases. The ends lost 3 bases at V and 2 bases at J; junction bases unmatched: 0. This CDR3 spans 15 amino acids. Germline lookup yields CDR1 SGHRS and CDR2 YFSETQ. In DNA form, the CDR3 reads TGCGCCAGCAGCTGGACAGGGGCTGGGGCCAACGTCCTGACTTTC. This sequence encodes CASSWTGAGANVLTF.

This sequence joins TRBV5-6 and TRBJ2-5, with 15 nucleotides matching TRBD2. The length of the CDR3 is 17 residues. The ends lost 4 bases at V and 2 bases at J; junction bases unmatched: 6. Per germline, CDR1 SGHDT and CDR2 YYEEEE. The CDR3 protein is CASSPGTSGGRQETQYF. The CDR3 nucleotides are TGTGCCAGCAGCCCCGGGACTAGCGGGGGGAGACAAGAGACCCAGTACTTC.

The chain links TRBV3-1 (or the pseudogene TRBV3-2) to TRBJ2-7; TRBD2 aligns across 11 bases. The length of the CDR3 is 16 residues. The germline gives CDR1 LGHDT, CDR2 YNNKEL (reference sequence). The trim removed 5 bases at V and 0 bases at J, leaving 6 bases unmatched. This CDR3 reads CASSALAGVSSYEQYF. The DNA of the CDR3 is TGTGCCAGCAGCGCACTAGCGGGGGTAAGCTCCTACGAGCAGTACTTC.

This clone was seen once. The chain employs TRBV27 and TRBJ2-1; 8 bases are shared with TRBD2. The CDR3 has 15 amino acids. CDR1 and CDR2 from the germline V gene are MNHEY and SMNVEV (reference sequence). The V and J ends lost 6 bases and 8 bases, in that order; junction bases with no gene match: 12. This CDR3 is CASSPLLAVHDEQFF. CDR3 in DNA: TGTGCCAGCAGCCCGTTACTAGCGGTCCATGATGAGCAGTTCTTC.

The gene calls are TRBV2 and TRBJ2-1; 7 nucleotides line up with TRBD2. The CDR3 has 13 residues. Trimming removed 8 bases from V and 7 bases from J; junction bases left unmatched: 8. Looked up from germline, CDR1 is SNHLY and CDR2 is FYNNEI. For the CDR3, the DNA is TGTGCCAGCTCAGGGCTAGCGGTGAATGAGCAGTTCTTC. The encoded protein is CASSGLAVNEQFF. The full variable domain, in which reference TRBV2 and TRBJ2-1 provide the parts outside the CDR3, is EPEVTQTPSHQVTQMGQEVILRCVPISNHLYFYWYRQILGQKVEFLVSFYNNEISEKSEIFDDQFSVERPDGSNFTLKIRSTKLEDSAMYFCASSGLAVNEQFFGPGTRLTVL.

This clone was found a few times. The V gene is TRBV11-2, the J gene TRBJ2-3; the D gene is possibly TRBD2 (5 bases). The CDR3 loop spans 17 amino acids. Germline V gives CDR1 SGHAT, CDR2 FQNNGV. V was cut by 4 bases and J by 2 bases, with 19 bases left in between. CDR3 nucleotide sequence: TGTGCCAGCAGCTCCCGACTGGGGAGTCCCTCCACAGATACGCAGTATTTT. Its protein product is CASSSRLGSPSTDTQYF.

The V and J genes are TRBV5-1 and TRBJ2-3; TRBD2 aligns across 7 bases. Looked up from germline, CDR1 is SGHRS and CDR2 is YFSETQ. CDR3 size: 14 residues. Trimming at V came to 5 bases and at J to 0 bases, leaving 3 bases not matched to a gene. The CDR3 DNA follows: TGCGCCAGCAGGGGCGGGAGTAGCACAGATACGCAGTATTTT. Its protein is CASRGGSSTDTQYF.

The CDR3 nucleotides read TGCGCCAGCAGCTTACAGGCGCCCCCAGGAAACACCATATATTTT. This encodes CASSLQAPPGNTIYF. The chain is built from TRBV5-1 and TRBJ1-3; weak D call: TRBD1 (5 bases). The V gene lost 2 bases and the J gene lost 4 bases, with 13 bases spanning the gap. The CDR3 sequence is 15 residues long. The germline CDR1 and CDR2 sequences are SGHRS and YFSETQ.

This clone was detected once. This rearrangement joins TRBV3-1 (or the pseudogene TRBV3-2) to TRBJ1-3; D may be TRBD1 (6 bases). The V end lost 4 bases, the J end lost 4 bases, and 17 bases lay between the germline ends. The CDR3 has 16 amino acids. From germline, CDR1 is LGHDT and CDR2 YNNKEL (reference sequence). DNA of the CDR3: TGTGCCAGCAGCCCCCAGGGGTTAGGGTCGGGAAACACCATATATTTT. It is translated as CASSPQGLGSGNTIYF.

In its sample, this clone was seen once. The chain carries TRBV11-1 and TRBJ1-2; D uncertain. Trimming removed 4 bases from V and 4 bases from J, with 10 bases in between. Per the germline V gene, CDR1 is SGHAT and CDR2 is FQDESV (reference sequence). This CDR3 has 13 residues. In DNA form, the CDR3 reads TGTGCCAGCAGCTCGGACGAGGGCTATGGCTACACCTTC. It translates to CASSSDEGYGYTF.

The DNA of the CDR3 is TGTGCCAGCAGTTTCTTTACAGGAAGGAGCAATCAGCCCCAGCATTTT. The encoded protein is CASSFFTGRSNQPQHF. The chain recombines TRBV28 with TRBJ1-5, with D possibly TRBD1 on 5 matching bases. Germline V gene lookup returns CDR1 MDHEN and CDR2 SYDVKM. The V end was cut by 3 bases, the J end by 1 base, with 13 bases between. The CDR3 covers 16 residues.

This sequence joins TRBV20-1 and TRBJ2-1, with TRBD2 matching 9 bases. The V gene's germline CDR1 is DFQATT and CDR2 SNEGSKA (reference sequence). The CDR3 runs 16 residues. The V gene end was trimmed by 3 bases and the J gene end by 1 base; junction bases not matched to a gene: 7. The CDR3 sequence is CSASVSGGRSYNEQFF. Written as DNA, the CDR3 is TGCAGTGCTAGTGTTAGCGGGGGCCGTTCCTACAATGAGCAGTTCTTC.